The rows below give T cell receptor beta chains drawn from one sample of a study of T cells in localized non-small cell lung cancer. Repertoires were generated with immunoSEQ multiplex PCR, while TCRdb's copy carries only in-frame clones and drops some. Altogether 50,000 or so clones are present, over 60% being singletons, with the ten largest covering around 4.5%. Source: PBMCs, taken before any cancer treatment. The source of these receptors is a woman aged 40 to 75 with stage II lung adenocarcinoma. Each CDR3 is given with its conserved first and last residue. The D gene is left open where the match is weak. For some rows the clone size is stated as once, few or many, or as a class when expanded; others skip it.

abundance: .; v_gene: TRBV15; j_gene: TRBJ2-2; d_gene: .; CDR3aa: CATSTGRRGDTGELFF; CDR3nt: TGTGCCACCAGCACTGGGCGCAGGGGAGACACCGGGGAGCTGTTTTTT
abundance: few; v_gene: TRBV28; j_gene: TRBJ1-5; d_gene: .; CDR3aa: CASIEDSNQPQHF; CDR3nt: TGTGCCAGCATCGAGGATAGCAATCAGCCCCAGCATTTT
abundance: .; v_gene: TRBV30; j_gene: TRBJ1-2; d_gene: TRBD1; CDR3aa: CAWSIGTGNYGYTF; CDR3nt: TGTGCCTGGAGTATTGGGACAGGGAACTATGGCTACACCTTC
abundance: .; v_gene: TRBV7-9; j_gene: TRBJ2-5; d_gene: TRBD1; CDR3aa: CASSLSRGETQYF; CDR3nt: TGTGCCAGCAGCTTATCCAGGGGGGAGACCCAGTACTTC
abundance: .; v_gene: TRBV5-1; j_gene: TRBJ1-1; d_gene: .; CDR3aa: CASSPGRLNTEAFF; CDR3nt: TGCGCCAGCAGCCCCGGACGGTTGAACACTGAAGCTTTCTTT
abundance: .; v_gene: TRBV7-3; j_gene: TRBJ1-1; d_gene: .; CDR3aa: CASSTDGNTEAFF; CDR3nt: TGTGCCAGCAGCACGGACGGGAACACTGAAGCTTTCTTT
abundance: .; v_gene: TRBV19; j_gene: TRBJ1-3; d_gene: TRBD1; CDR3aa: CASSATGATFFSGNTIYF; CDR3nt: TGTGCCAGTAGTGCTACAGGGGCTACATTTTTCTCTGGAAACACCATATATTTT
abundance: .; v_gene: TRBV19; j_gene: TRBJ1-1; d_gene: TRBD1; CDR3aa: CASSPWGLTGDTEAFF; CDR3nt: TGTGCCAGTAGTCCCTGGGGGCTAACAGGGGACACTGAAGCTTTCTTT
abundance: .; v_gene: TRBV2; j_gene: TRBJ1-5; d_gene: .; CDR3aa: CASSDPADSNQPQHF; CDR3nt: TGTGCCAGCAGTGACCCGGCTGATAGCAATCAGCCCCAGCATTTT
abundance: few; v_gene: TRBV4-2; j_gene: TRBJ2-5; d_gene: TRBD1; CDR3aa: CASSQGKTGDVETQYF; CDR3nt: TGTGCCAGCAGCCAAGGGAAGACAGGGGATGTAGAGACCCAGTACTTC
abundance: .; v_gene: TRBV28; j_gene: TRBJ1-2; d_gene: .; CDR3aa: CASSLGARYGYTF; CDR3nt: TGTGCCAGCAGTTTAGGGGCCCGTTATGGCTACACCTTC
abundance: .; v_gene: TRBV10-3; j_gene: TRBJ1-1; d_gene: .; CDR3aa: CAISESGATEAFF; CDR3nt: TGTGCCATCAGTGAGTCGGGAGCCACTGAAGCTTTCTTT
abundance: .; v_gene: TRBV19; j_gene: TRBJ2-1; d_gene: .; CDR3aa: CASSNAGEQFF; CDR3nt: TGTGCCAGTAGTAACGCAGGAGAGCAGTTCTTC
abundance: few; v_gene: TRBV6-4; j_gene: TRBJ2-1; d_gene: .; CDR3aa: CASSEAGVQNEQFF; CDR3nt: TGTGCCAGCAGTGAAGCGGGTGTACAGAATGAGCAGTTCTTC
abundance: few; v_gene: TRBV30; j_gene: TRBJ2-1; d_gene: .; CDR3aa: CAWSLNYAGSYEQFF; CDR3nt: TGTGCCTGGAGTCTGAACTATGCGGGGAGCTATGAGCAGTTCTTC
abundance: .; v_gene: TRBV7-9; j_gene: TRBJ2-7; d_gene: .; CDR3aa: CASSSVRVLREQYF; CDR3nt: TGTGCCAGCAGCTCAGTGAGAGTCTTGCGCGAGCAGTACTTC
abundance: .; v_gene: TRBV19; j_gene: TRBJ1-1; d_gene: .; CDR3aa: CASSIPLKRGTEAFF; CDR3nt: TGTGCCAGTAGTATCCCCTTAAAACGGGGGACTGAAGCTTTCTTT
abundance: .; v_gene: TRBV7-2; j_gene: TRBJ1-1; d_gene: TRBD1; CDR3aa: CASSRAGTENTEAFF; CDR3nt: TGTGCCAGCAGCCGGGCCGGGACAGAGAACACTGAAGCTTTCTTT
abundance: few; v_gene: TRBV5-1; j_gene: TRBJ1-2; d_gene: TRBD1; CDR3aa: CASSPTGGNGYTF; CDR3nt: TGCGCCAGCAGCCCGACAGGGGGGAATGGCTACACCTTC
abundance: .; v_gene: TRBV11-2; j_gene: TRBJ1-4; d_gene: .; CDR3aa: CASSPNRAVREKLFF; CDR3nt: TGTGCCAGCAGCCCCAACAGGGCGGTGAGGGAAAAACTGTTTTTT
abundance: .; v_gene: TRBV19; j_gene: TRBJ2-1; d_gene: .; CDR3aa: CASTPGDTPNKGQFF; CDR3nt: TGTGCCAGTACCCCAGGGGACACCCCAAACAAGGGGCAGTTCTTC
abundance: few; v_gene: TRBV7-8; j_gene: TRBJ1-1; d_gene: TRBD1; CDR3aa: CASSLGDSRFEAFF; CDR3nt: TGTGCCAGCAGCTTAGGGGACAGTCGGTTTGAAGCTTTCTTT
abundance: .; v_gene: TRBV6-1; j_gene: TRBJ1-5; d_gene: .; CDR3aa: CASSQTASGGQPQHF; CDR3nt: TGTGCCAGCAGTCAGACAGCGTCGGGTGGTCAGCCCCAGCATTTT
abundance: .; v_gene: TRBV12-5; j_gene: TRBJ2-1; d_gene: .; CDR3aa: CASGWDRLYNEQFF; CDR3nt: TGTGCTAGTGGCTGGGACCGTCTCTACAATGAGCAGTTCTTC
abundance: .; v_gene: TRBV10-3; j_gene: TRBJ2-1; d_gene: .; CDR3aa: CAISDGFGNNEQFF; CDR3nt: TGTGCCATCAGTGATGGGTTCGGTAACAATGAGCAGTTCTTC
abundance: .; v_gene: TRBV14; j_gene: TRBJ2-2; d_gene: .; CDR3aa: CASSTQAGPTGELFF; CDR3nt: TGTGCCAGCAGCACTCAGGCGGGGCCCACCGGGGAGCTGTTTTTT
abundance: .; v_gene: TRBV6-6; j_gene: TRBJ2-7; d_gene: .; CDR3aa: CASSYGGRYEQYF; CDR3nt: TGTGCCAGCAGTTACGGGGGGCGCTACGAGCAGTACTTC
abundance: .; v_gene: TRBV28; j_gene: TRBJ1-5; d_gene: .; CDR3aa: CASTSHRERQPQHF; CDR3nt: TGTGCCAGCACCTCACACAGGGAACGTCAGCCCCAGCATTTT
abundance: .; v_gene: TRBV18; j_gene: TRBJ1-4; d_gene: .; CDR3aa: CASSPPRDAEKLFF; CDR3nt: TGTGCCAGCTCACCACCTCGGGACGCTGAAAAACTGTTTTTT
abundance: .; v_gene: TRBV10-1; j_gene: TRBJ2-1; d_gene: TRBD2; CDR3aa: CASSFSRAGGNNEQFF; CDR3nt: TGCGCCAGCAGCTTCTCGCGAGCGGGGGGGAATAATGAGCAGTTCTTC
abundance: .; v_gene: TRBV5-1; j_gene: TRBJ2-1; d_gene: .; CDR3aa: CASSLGQSSYNEQFF; CDR3nt: TGCGCCAGCAGCCTAGGACAGTCATCCTACAATGAGCAGTTCTTC
abundance: .; v_gene: TRBV11-2; j_gene: TRBJ2-2; d_gene: .; CDR3aa: CASSFQAAELFF; CDR3nt: TGTGCCAGCAGCTTTCAGGCGGCGGAGCTGTTTTTT
abundance: .; v_gene: TRBV10-3; j_gene: TRBJ2-3; d_gene: .; CDR3aa: CAIQEGLGGDTQYF; CDR3nt: TGTGCCATCCAGGAGGGTTTAGGTGGGGATACGCAGTATTTT
abundance: few; v_gene: TRBV23-1; j_gene: TRBJ2-2; d_gene: .; CDR3aa: CAISPGHHKGGQGGELFF; CDR3nt: TGCGCCATTTCGCCGGGACACCATAAAGGAGGTCAGGGCGGGGAGCTGTTTTTT
abundance: .; v_gene: TRBV4-1; j_gene: TRBJ1-6; d_gene: .; CDR3aa: CASREQHNSPLHF; CDR3nt: TGCGCCAGCAGGGAACAACACAATTCACCCCTCCACTTT
abundance: once; v_gene: TRBV7-9; j_gene: TRBJ2-3; d_gene: TRBD2; CDR3aa: CASSGRTSGVSTDTQYF; CDR3nt: TGTGCCAGCAGCGGACGGACTAGCGGGGTGTCCACAGATACGCAGTATTTT
abundance: .; v_gene: TRBV6-6; j_gene: TRBJ2-1; d_gene: .; CDR3aa: CASSSGTGVDEQFF; CDR3nt: TGTGCCAGCAGTTCCGGGACCGGGGTTGATGAGCAGTTCTTC
abundance: .; v_gene: TRBV18; j_gene: TRBJ2-7; d_gene: TRBD1; CDR3aa: CASSPLGQGGLYEQYF; CDR3nt: TGTGCCAGCTCACCTCTCGGACAGGGCGGTCTCTACGAGCAGTACTTC
abundance: .; v_gene: TRBV7-3; j_gene: TRBJ1-1; d_gene: .; CDR3aa: CASSLSTGSAAFF; CDR3nt: TGTGCCAGCAGCTTATCCACAGGGTCGGCAGCTTTCTTT
abundance: .; v_gene: TRBV11-2; j_gene: TRBJ2-7; d_gene: TRBD2; CDR3aa: CASSYRTSGYEQYF; CDR3nt: TGTGCCAGCAGCTACCGGACTAGCGGGTACGAGCAGTACTTC
abundance: .; v_gene: TRBV28; j_gene: TRBJ2-3; d_gene: .; CDR3aa: CASSQNVADTQYF; CDR3nt: TGTGCCAGCAGTCAAAATGTGGCAGATACGCAGTATTTT
abundance: .; v_gene: TRBV7-2; j_gene: TRBJ2-6; d_gene: .; CDR3aa: CASSAWGTSGANVLTF; CDR3nt: TGTGCCAGCAGCGCCTGGGGGACGTCCGGGGCCAACGTCCTGACTTTC
abundance: .; v_gene: TRBV25-1; j_gene: TRBJ2-5; d_gene: TRBD1; CDR3aa: CASSAEAGGTETQYF; CDR3nt: TGTGCCAGCTCCGCCGAGGCAGGGGGCACAGAGACCCAGTACTTC
abundance: .; v_gene: TRBV20-1; j_gene: TRBJ1-2; d_gene: .; CDR3aa: CSARLSYGYTF; CDR3nt: TGCAGTGCCCGACTTAGCTATGGCTACACCTTC
abundance: .; v_gene: TRBV27; j_gene: TRBJ2-1; d_gene: TRBD2; CDR3aa: CASRKRGGWNEQFF; CDR3nt: TGTGCCAGCAGGAAGCGGGGGGGCTGGAATGAGCAGTTCTTC
abundance: .; v_gene: TRBV18; j_gene: TRBJ1-5; d_gene: .; CDR3aa: CASSPDRGNQPQHF; CDR3nt: TGTGCCAGCTCACCGGATAGGGGGAATCAGCCCCAGCATTTT
abundance: few; v_gene: TRBV28; j_gene: TRBJ1-5; d_gene: .; CDR3aa: CASSYQGGQPQHF; CDR3nt: TGTGCCAGCAGTTACCAGGGTGGACAGCCCCAGCATTTT
abundance: .; v_gene: TRBV5-1; j_gene: TRBJ2-5; d_gene: .; CDR3aa: CASSPEAGYLETQYF; CDR3nt: TGCGCCAGCAGCCCGGAGGCGGGGTATTTAGAGACCCAGTACTTC
abundance: .; v_gene: TRBV11-2; j_gene: TRBJ1-1; d_gene: .; CDR3aa: CASSLGRGDTEAFF; CDR3nt: TGTGCCAGCAGCTTAGGCAGGGGAGACACTGAAGCTTTCTTT